This T cell receptor beta chain was captured by sequencing in a study of shared clonotypes between healthy human individuals. Study results and caveats: Inspection by rarefaction showed sorted-subset sequencing to be incomplete despite large depth.

This clone has a single count. Antigen specificity is unknown. The sample has other DNA sequences that encode this CDR3 too. Sequenced by immunoSEQ multiplex PCR; TCRdb stores in-frame clones only, minus some. This repertoire shows 900,000 to 1,200,000 clones, 75% to 85% found once; its top ten account for roughly 0.65%. Subsets obtained from CD4+ cells comprised CD45RA+ naive and CD45RA-negative memory cells. This clonotype was sampled from a man aged 18 to 30 in good health. Some clones in this sample may be carry-over from other donors' samples. The material sequenced was memory CD4+ T cells from PBMCs. Regarding subset: CD45RA-negative fraction.

The CDR3 loop reads CASSASNTGELFF. DNA of the CDR3: TGTGCCAGCTCAGCGAGCAACACCGGGGAGCTGTTTTTT. V gene TRBV18 combines with J gene TRBJ2-2; D is unresolved. V was pared by 5 bases and J by 2 bases, with 6 bases between. In germline, CDR1 is KGHSH, CDR2 LQKENI. The CDR3 length is 13 residues. The entire variable domain, with the rest obtained from reference TRBV18 and TRBJ2-2, is as follows: NAGVMQNPRHLVRRRGQEARLRCSPMKGHSHVYWYRQLPEEGLKFMVYLQKENIIDESGMPKERFSAEFPKEGPSILRIQQVVRGDSAAYFCASSASNTGELFFGEGSRLTVL.